This passage covers 18 T cell receptor beta chains from one sample sequenced in a study of blood T cell repertoires in COVID-19. TCRdb keeps only in-frame clones here, not all; method: immunoSEQ multiplex PCR. Here the sample spans more than 250,000 clones, about nine tenths being singletons. Specimen: peripheral blood. The origin of the receptors is a man aged 50-60 years with active or convalescent COVID-19.

The chain recombines TRBV10-2 with TRBJ1-2; 8 bases line up with TRBD1. Germline V gene lookup returns CDR1 WSHSY and CDR2 SAAADI. V lost 10 bases to trimming and J lost 7 bases; unmatched junction nucleotides: 14. The CDR3 contains 14 residues. The chain's CDR3 is CATLDRDRTGGYTF. DNA of the CDR3: TGCGCCACCTTGGACAGGGACAGAACTGGTGGCTACACCTTC.

CDR3 nucleotide sequence: TGTGCCATCAGTGGAGGGACAGGGAGGGATCAGCCCCAGCATTTT. Protein product: CAISGGTGRDQPQHF. The chain couples TRBV10-3 to TRBJ1-5; 9 bases align to TRBD1. The germline CDR1 and CDR2 sequences are ENHRY and SYGVKD. CDR3 size: 15 residues. The junction had 6 bases not matched to a gene; V was cut back by 4 bases and J by 5 bases.

The V and J genes are TRBV9 and TRBJ1-1, with D hard to call. V lost 4 bases and J 3 bases, leaving 10 bases between the germline ends. The CDR3 is 13 residues long. CDR1 is SGDLS, CDR2 YYNGEE, per germline. The CDR3 protein is CASSFQVDTEAFF. The CDR3 DNA reads as TGTGCCAGCAGCTTTCAGGTTGACACTGAAGCTTTCTTT.

V usage is TRBV11-2 and J usage is TRBJ1-1; possibly TRBD1 for D (6 bases). The V end lost 3 bases, the J end lost 5 bases, and 10 bases lay between the germline ends. The germline V gene has CDR1 SGHAT and CDR2 FQNNGV. This CDR3 region has 13 residues. CDR3 sequence (DNA): TGTGCCAGCAGCTTTCAGGGGCGGACTGAAGCTTTCTTT. It translates to CASSFQGRTEAFF.

V is TRBV5-1 and J is TRBJ1-4, with D uncertain. Looked up from germline, CDR1 is SGHRS and CDR2 is YFSETQ. This CDR3 has 16 residues. The V gene lost 0 bases and the J gene lost 3 bases, with 12 bases spanning the gap. The CDR3 here is CASSLGPREANEKLFF. The CDR3 DNA follows: TGCGCCAGCAGCTTGGGTCCGCGGGAGGCTAATGAAAAACTGTTTTTT.

The rearrangement uses TRBV9 and TRBJ2-5, with D tentatively TRBD2 (5 bases). The CDR3 has 15 amino acids. The germline CDR1 and CDR2 sequences are SGDLS and YYNGEE. V was trimmed by 4 bases and J by 5 bases, leaving 18 bases between them. CDR3 region: CASSRDGLFEETQYF. DNA for the CDR3: TGTGCCAGCAGCAGAGACGGACTTTTTGAGGAGACCCAGTACTTC.

The chain couples TRBV5-1 to TRBJ1-4, with a weak D call TRBD1 (6 bases). From germline, CDR1 is SGHRS and CDR2 YFSETQ. This CDR3 spans 14 amino acids. Trimming shortened V by 2 bases and J by 4 bases, and 9 bases separated the two germline ends. DNA of the CDR3: TGCGCCAGCAGCTTCGGACAGATTAATGAAAAACTGTTTTTT. Its protein product is CASSFGQINEKLFF.

This sequence joins TRBV5-4 and TRBJ2-7; D is undetermined. Looked up from germline, CDR1 is SGHNT and CDR2 is YYREEE (reference sequence). V was trimmed by 3 bases and J by 6 bases, leaving 13 bases between them. The CDR3 extends over 13 amino acids. The DNA for the CDR3 is TGTGCCAGCAGCTCCCCAGGTAACTTCGAGCAGTACTTC. It codes for CASSSPGNFEQYF.

This clone was seen only a few times. V gene TRBV29-1 combines with J gene TRBJ1-2; tentatively, D is TRBD1 (6 bases). Germline values: CDR1 SQVTM, CDR2 ANQGSEA. The CDR3 covers 12 residues. Trimming stripped 5 bases from V and 3 bases from J, with 10 bases between. CDR3 bases: TGCAGCGTTTGGACAGATTACTATGGCTACACCTTC. This gives the protein CSVWTDYYGYTF. The whole variable domain, filled in from reference TRBV29-1 and TRBJ1-2, reads SAVISQKPSRDICQRGTSLTIQCQVDSQVTMMFWYRQQPGQSLTLIATANQGSEATYESGFVIDKFPISRPNLTFSTLTVSNMSPEDSSIYLCSVWTDYYGYTFGSGTRLTVV.

The chain employs TRBV7-3 and TRBJ1-1, with D uncertain. CDR3 length: 13 residues. Germline CDR1 SGHTA, CDR2 FQGTGA. V dropped 0 bases and J dropped 3 bases, with 5 bases sitting between them. CDR3 sequence reads: CASSLTGDTEAFF. The DNA for the CDR3 is TGTGCCAGCAGCTTAACCGGGGACACTGAAGCTTTCTTT.

The chain couples TRBV5-1 to TRBJ2-7; 7 nucleotides agree with TRBD2. The junction had 2 bases not matched to a gene; V was cut back by 2 bases and J by 0 bases. This CDR3 has 14 amino acids. Germline assignment: CDR1 SGHRS and CDR2 YFSETQ. For the CDR3, the DNA is TGCGCCAGCAGCTTTACTAGCGACTCCTACGAGCAGTACTTC. This codes for CASSFTSDSYEQYF.

This chain links TRBV19 with TRBJ1-1; 7 nucleotides line up with TRBD1. Germline values: CDR1 LNHDA, CDR2 SQIVND (reference sequence). The CDR3 length is 12 residues. V shed 6 bases, J shed 4 bases, and the junction held 2 bases outside the gene matches. The CDR3 here is CASRQGLTEAFF. As DNA, the CDR3 is TGTGCCAGTAGACAGGGGCTCACTGAAGCTTTCTTT.

V gene TRBV6-2 or TRBV6-3 combines with J gene TRBJ1-5, with TRBD1 identical over 7 bases. V lost 2 bases, J lost 6 bases, and 4 bases stayed unmatched. The germline V gene has CDR1 MNHEY and CDR2 SVGEGT. The CDR3 has 14 amino acids. The CDR3 protein is CASSYPTGRQPQHF. The CDR3 nucleotides are TGTGCCAGCAGTTACCCGACAGGGCGTCAGCCCCAGCATTTT.

CDR3 in amino acids: CASSFGLAGATGELFF. CDR3 in DNA: TGTGCCAGCAGCTTCGGTCTAGCGGGAGCCACCGGGGAGCTGTTTTTT. V and J are TRBV5-8 and TRBJ2-2, with 10 nucleotides matching TRBD2. This CDR3 region has 16 residues. Unmatched junction bases numbered 5, after V lost 2 bases and J lost 4 bases. The germline V gene encodes CDR1 SGHTS and CDR2 YDEGEE.

The CDR3 protein is CASSFLLWGDQPQHF. CDR3 nucleotide sequence: TGTGCCAGCAGCTTCCTACTGTGGGGGGATCAGCCCCAGCATTTT. The chain has TRBV5-5 and TRBJ1-5; D is perhaps TRBD1 (5 bases). CDR1 is SGHKS, CDR2 YYEKEE, per germline (reference sequence). V dropped 2 bases and J dropped 5 bases, with 14 bases sitting between them. CDR3 length: 15 residues.

This chain connects TRBV5-1 to TRBJ1-4; 9 positions agree with TRBD1. Trimming at V came to 1 base and at J to 0 bases, leaving 13 bases not matched to a gene. CDR3 length: 20 residues. Germline V gives CDR1 SGHRS, CDR2 YFSETQ. CDR3 amino acids: CASSLRPRDRALATNEKLFF. CDR3 in DNA: TGCGCCAGCAGCTTGCGGCCCCGGGACAGGGCCCTTGCAACTAATGAAAAACTGTTTTTT.

This clone has a single count. V is TRBV10-3 and J is TRBJ2-1; 11 bases are a match to TRBD2. Germline V lookup: CDR1 ENHRY, CDR2 SYGVKD. The CDR3 has 15 residues. Trimming cost V 2 bases and J 6 bases; bases outside gene matches: 3. CDR3 sequence (DNA): TGTGCCATCAGTGAGACTAGCGGGAGCATCAATGAGCAGTTCTTC. Amino acid sequence: CAISETSGSINEQFF.

This clone was picked up a small number of times. The gene calls are TRBV30 and TRBJ1-4; tentative D call: TRBD1 (5 bases). CDR1 and CDR2 (germline): GTSNPN, SVGIG (reference sequence). Trimming took 5 bases from V and 8 from J, leaving 12 bases between them. CDR3 length equals 12 residues. The CDR3 is CAWARQGEKLFF. The CDR3 bases are TGTGCCTGGGCAAGGCAGGGAGAAAAACTGTTTTTT.